The clone carrying this T cell receptor beta chain has just a few counts. Its antigen is as yet unknown. This sample stems from a study of T cell responses to AZD1222 COVID-19 vaccine. General study findings and limits: Among AZD1222 vaccinees, only 5 to 7 were seropositive at baseline.

Germline V gene sequence: CDR1 SGHTA, CDR2 FQGNSA. This CDR3 has 18 residues. V was clipped by 5 bases and J by 2 bases; unmatched bases: 11. Assay used: immunoSEQ multiplex PCR; TCRdb lists only in-frame clones, some missing. The data contain over 150,000 clones, around 90% of them singletons. The receptor was derived from an adult in good health. Sequenced material: peripheral blood, taken on day 0 of AZD1222 vaccination. The genes are TRBV7-2 and TRBJ2-3; 12 nucleotides line up with TRBD2. The DNA for the CDR3 is TGTGCCAGCAGCCGCCTCGCTAGCGGGGGGGTAATCACAGATACGCAGTATTTT. Protein sequence: CASSRLASGGVITDTQYF.